The source of this TCR beta chain is a study of a mutant IDH1 vaccine in newly diagnosed glioma. The assay was immunoSEQ multiplex PCR, and TCRdb's table has in-frame clones only and misses some. The sample carries approximately 100,000 clones, over 85% recorded once. The time point here: baseline, week 1 (first vaccination visit). As for treatment: pre-vaccination baseline after standard-of-care therapy. The donors had new WHO grade 3 or 4 astrocytomas; these were IDH1-mutant and ATRX-lost. V lost 6 bases to trimming and J lost 7 bases, with 18 bases between them. Looked up from germline, CDR1 is KGHSH and CDR2 is LQKENI. The CDR3 loop spans 15 amino acids.

The chain has TRBV18 and TRBJ1-4; D possibly corresponds to TRBD1 (6 bases). The source is a woman aged 50 to 60 with glioma. Specimen: PBMCs, collected from a glioma patient treated with radiotherapy, temozolomide or both. The CDR3 DNA reads TGTGCCAGCTCTCGAAGACAGGCCACGGGTGAAAAACTGTTTTTT. Translating gives CASSRRQATGEKLFF.